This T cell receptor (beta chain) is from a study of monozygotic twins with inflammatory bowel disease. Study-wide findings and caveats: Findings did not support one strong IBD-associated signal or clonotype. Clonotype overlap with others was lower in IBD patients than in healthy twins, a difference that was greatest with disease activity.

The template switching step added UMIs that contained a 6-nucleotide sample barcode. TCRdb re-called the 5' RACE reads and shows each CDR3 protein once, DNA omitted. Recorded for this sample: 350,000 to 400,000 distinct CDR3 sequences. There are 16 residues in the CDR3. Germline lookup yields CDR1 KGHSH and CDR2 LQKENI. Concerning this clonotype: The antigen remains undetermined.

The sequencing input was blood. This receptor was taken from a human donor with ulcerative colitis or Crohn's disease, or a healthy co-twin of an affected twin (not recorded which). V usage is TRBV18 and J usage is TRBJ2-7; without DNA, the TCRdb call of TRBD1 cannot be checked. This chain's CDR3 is CASSPGGDRGRREQYF. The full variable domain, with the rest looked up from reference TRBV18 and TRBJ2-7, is NAGVMQNPRHLVRRRGQEARLRCSPMKGHSHVYWYRQLPEEGLKFMVYLQKENIIDESGMPKERFSAEFPKEGPSILRIQQVVRGDSAAYFCASSPGGDRGRREQYFGPGTRLTVT.